These 26 T cell receptor beta chains originate from one sample sequenced in a study of T-cell reconstitution after alpha-beta-depleted transplantation in children. Researchers prepared the TCRbeta library using unique molecular identifiers, the study reports. TCRdb passed the PCR reads through MiXCR, listing each CDR3 protein once. The sample lists around 130,000 distinct CDR3 sequences; approximately 8.7% were seen once. Sample: PBMCs, mostly from graft donor cells, taken 180 days after TCRalphabeta/CD19-depleted stem cell transplant. All receptors derive from a girl under two years old who had a stem cell transplant for combined immunodeficiency, so the T cells may come from the graft donor.

This clonotype has more than one count but fewer than ten. The chain employs TRBV12-3 or TRBV12-4 and TRBJ2-2, with a weak D call TRBD1 (5 bases). V shed 7 bases and J shed 1 base, with 7 bases lying between them. The CDR3 runs 13 residues. CDR3 amino acids: CASTTGNTGELFF. For the CDR3, the DNA is TGTGCCAGCACTACAGGGAACACCGGGGAGCTGTTTTTT.

The DNA of the CDR3 is TGTGCCAGCTTACAGAGGGGACAGGGTGACACTGAAGCTTTCTTT. It is translated as CASLQRGQGDTEAFF. V usage is TRBV18 and J usage is TRBJ1-1; 9 bases are a match to TRBD1. From germline, CDR1 is KGHSH and CDR2 LQKENI. V lost 7 bases and J lost 3; bases outside the gene matches: 9. The CDR3 has 15 residues.

This clonotype was recorded many times. The rearrangement joins TRBV7-8 to TRBJ2-7; the match to TRBD2 covers 7 bases. The trim removed 7 bases at V and 6 bases at J, leaving 12 bases unmatched. This CDR3 comprises 14 residues. The germline gives CDR1 SGHVS, CDR2 FQNEAQ. This CDR3 reads CASTPRGVSPEQYF. CDR3 sequence (DNA): TGTGCCAGCACCCCCCGGGGGGTCTCCCCCGAGCAGTACTTC.

The V call is TRBV12-3 or TRBV12-4, the J call TRBJ1-2; a possible D gene is TRBD1 (6 bases). There are 15 residues in the CDR3. The germline V and J ends were trimmed by 4 bases and 6 bases, with 18 bases remaining between them. The CDR3 nucleotides are TGTGCCAGCAGTTACCTCCTGCGGGGGCCAGATGGCTACACCTTC. Its translation is CASSYLLRGPDGYTF.

This clonotype was picked up a small number of times. This chain connects TRBV12-3 or TRBV12-4 to TRBJ2-5; D is uncertain. With 3 bases removed from V and 2 bases from J, the gap between germline ends came to 16 bases. The CDR3 covers 16 residues. Written as DNA, the CDR3 is TGTGCCAGCAGTTTCGTCGACCGGGTCCCACAAGAGACCCAGTACTTC. This encodes CASSFVDRVPQETQYF.

With regard to this clonotype: The germline gene is not matched at one end of the junction; a read error may be the cause. The V gene is TRBV5-4, the J gene TRBJ2-3; D gene unclear. This CDR3 is 11 amino acids long. Germline assignment: CDR1 SGHNT and CDR2 YYREEE (reference sequence). DNA for the CDR3: TGTGCCAGCAGCTTGGGTCTAGAAAGCCGTTTT. Its protein product is CASSLGLESRF.

V usage is TRBV20-1 and J usage is TRBJ2-1; 8 nucleotides align to TRBD2. Trimming cost V 4 bases and J 4 bases; bases outside gene matches: 9. The CDR3 spans 15 residues. The germline gives CDR1 DFQATT, CDR2 SNEGSKA (reference sequence). The CDR3 region is CSAIPQAGEYNEQFF. The CDR3 bases are TGCAGTGCTATCCCCCAAGCGGGGGAATACAATGAGCAGTTCTTC.

The sample holds a few counts of this clonotype. This chain links TRBV20-1 with TRBJ2-3; tentative D call: TRBD1 (5 bases). The germline CDR1 and CDR2 sequences are DFQATT and SNEGSKA (reference sequence). This CDR3 has 15 residues. V was shortened by 3 bases and J by 4 bases, with 17 bases between the two germline ends. The CDR3 nucleotides are TGCAGTGCTAGTAGTGGGGCCAGAGTCCCAGATACGCAGTATTTT. Encoded protein: CSASSGARVPDTQYF.

This clonotype was found a few times. The V call is TRBV5-1, the J call TRBJ2-7; no firm D call. The V and J ends lost 0 bases and 0 bases respectively, with 7 bases between them. The germline CDR1 and CDR2 sequences are SGHRS and YFSETQ. CDR3 length: 14 amino acids. Here the CDR3 reads CASSLEANSYEQYF. CDR3 coding DNA: TGCGCCAGCAGCTTGGAGGCTAACTCCTACGAGCAGTACTTC.

This clonotype has just a few counts. V usage is TRBV5-1 and J usage is TRBJ2-3, with a tentative D call TRBD1 (6 bases). The CDR3 has 15 amino acids. Germline-derived CDR1 and CDR2 are SGHRS and YFSETQ. The V and J ends lost 0 bases and 4 bases respectively, with 12 bases between them. The CDR3 DNA follows: TGCGCCAGCAGCTTGGCCGGACAGACGCCAGATACGCAGTATTTT. Translating it yields CASSLAGQTPDTQYF.

The rearrangement links TRBV9 to TRBJ2-5; 7 nucleotides align to TRBD2. From germline, CDR1 is SGDLS and CDR2 YYNGEE. The CDR3 length is 16 residues. The ends lost 3 bases at V and 5 bases at J; junction bases unmatched: 13. As DNA, the CDR3 is TGTGCCAGCAGCGAGTCGGGGGGACTCCTAGGCGAGACCCAGTACTTC. This translates into CASSESGGLLGETQYF.

V gene TRBV7-8 combines with J gene TRBJ2-7; D is unresolved. The germline gives CDR1 SGHVS, CDR2 FQNEAQ. The ends were cut back, 2 bases at V and 0 bases at J, with 8 bases in the middle. The CDR3 length is 14 residues. The CDR3 nucleotides are TGTGCCAGCAGCTTATATGATAGCTCCTACGAGCAGTACTTC. Translating gives CASSLYDSSYEQYF.

The count of this clonotype is one. V gene TRBV5-6 combines with J gene TRBJ2-7, with 7 bases identical to TRBD1. Trimming took 3 bases from V and 3 from J; bases not matched to a gene: 9. There are 15 residues in the CDR3. The germline gives CDR1 SGHDT, CDR2 YYEEEE. The CDR3 DNA follows: TGTGCCAGCAGCTGTGGTTGGACAGGACTCTACGAGCAGTACTTC. The encoded protein is CASSCGWTGLYEQYF.

In its sample, this clonotype was seen many times. The chain joins TRBV5-1 to TRBJ1-1; D is perhaps TRBD1 (6 bases). Trimming took 0 bases from V and 4 from J, leaving 13 bases between them. The CDR3 contains 15 residues. Germline-derived CDR1 and CDR2 are SGHRS and YFSETQ. CDR3 DNA: TGCGCCAGCAGCTTGGTAGGACAGTGGAGCACTGAAGCTTTCTTT. Protein: CASSLVGQWSTEAFF.

This clonotype was counted a few times. V and J are TRBV29-1 and TRBJ2-5; D possibly matches TRBD1 or TRBD2 (5 bases each). Trimming took 4 bases from V and 1 from J, leaving 19 bases between them. The germline V gene has CDR1 SQVTM and CDR2 ANQGSEA. This CDR3 has 16 residues. Here the CDR3 DNA reads TGCAGCGTTGGGCGAACAGGACTTCAAGTCCAAGAGACCCAGTACTTC. The encoded protein is CSVGRTGLQVQETQYF.

A few counts support this clonotype. V usage is TRBV12-3 or TRBV12-4 and J usage is TRBJ1-2; 7 bases align to TRBD1. The CDR3 loop spans 16 amino acids. After removal of 3 bases from V and 0 bases from J, the junction contained 7 bases not matched to a gene. The chain's CDR3 is CASSFIMGQTNYGYTF. In DNA form, the CDR3 reads TGTGCCAGCAGTTTCATTATGGGACAGACTAACTATGGCTACACCTTC.

This clonotype was seen ten or more times. This chain uses TRBV29-1 with TRBJ2-7; weak D call: TRBD2 (5 bases). The CDR3 runs to 14 residues. Between the trimmed V and J ends, which lost 4 bases and 1 base, there was a span of 14 bases. Germline assignment: CDR1 SQVTM and CDR2 ANQGSEA. The CDR3 DNA follows: TGCAGCGTTGGTGAGGGTCGCCTGTCCTACGAGCAGTACTTC. Its translation is CSVGEGRLSYEQYF.

V is TRBV18 and J is TRBJ1-5; tentative D call: TRBD1 (5 bases). The germline V gene has CDR1 KGHSH and CDR2 LQKENI. Trimming cost V 2 bases and J 3 bases, with 8 bases left between them. The CDR3 is 14 residues long. The CDR3 protein is CASSPRGANQPQHF. Here the CDR3 DNA reads TGTGCCAGCTCACCAAGGGGTGCCAATCAGCCCCAGCATTTT.

The chain combines TRBV29-1 with TRBJ2-2, with 16 positions matching TRBD2. Trimming cost V 7 bases and J 7 bases; bases outside gene matches: 9. This CDR3 contains 16 residues. In germline, CDR1 is SQVTM, CDR2 ANQGSEA. CDR3: CSASGTSGRAGGELFF. The CDR3 DNA follows: TGCAGCGCTTCCGGGACTAGCGGGAGGGCCGGCGGGGAGCTGTTTTTT.

The chain links TRBV27 to TRBJ2-4; 9 nucleotides match TRBD1. Unmatched junction bases numbered 9, after V lost 7 bases and J lost 2 bases. This CDR3 is built from 16 residues. Germline CDR1 is MNHEY and CDR2 is SMNVEV (reference sequence). The CDR3 DNA reads as TGTGCCAGCATCGCCGGACAGGGGTTTACCAAAAACATTCAGTACTTC. Translating gives CASIAGQGFTKNIQYF.

The genes are TRBV12-3 or TRBV12-4 and TRBJ2-4; possible D gene TRBD1, 5 bases. The CDR3 runs 15 residues. Trimming stripped 4 bases from V and 7 bases from J, with 17 bases between. The CDR3 nucleotides read TGTGCCAGCAGTTCAATGACAGATTTCCGTAACATTCAGTACTTC. The encoded protein is CASSSMTDFRNIQYF.

At least ten counts were recorded for this clonotype. The rearrangement links TRBV20-1 to TRBJ2-7; 11 positions agree with TRBD1. V lost 4 bases, J lost 4 bases, and 6 bases stayed unmatched. Germline values: CDR1 DFQATT, CDR2 SNEGSKA (reference sequence). The CDR3 covers 14 residues. This chain's CDR3 is CSATPGQGGYEQYF. DNA for the CDR3: TGCAGTGCTACACCGGGACAGGGGGGGTACGAGCAGTACTTC.

This clonotype showed up just a few times. This chain connects TRBV7-2 to TRBJ1-2; D uncertain. Trimming removed 1 base from V and 0 bases from J, with 15 bases in between. The CDR3 totals 17 residues. The germline gives CDR1 SGHTA, CDR2 FQGNSA. The CDR3 is CASSLGLGPLANYGYTF. CDR3 in DNA: TGTGCCAGCAGCTTAGGGCTCGGCCCGTTAGCTAACTATGGCTACACCTTC. The full variable domain, its missing parts supplied by reference TRBV7-2 and TRBJ1-2, is GAGVSQSPSNKVTEKGKDVELRCDPISGHTALYWYRQSLGQGLEFLIYFQGNSAPDKSGLPSDRFSAERTGGSVSTLTIQRTQQEDSAVYLCASSLGLGPLANYGYTFGSGTRLTVV.

This clonotype was counted only a few times. The chain combines TRBV10-3 with TRBJ2-3; 7 bases align to TRBD2. Per the germline V gene, CDR1 is ENHRY and CDR2 is SYGVKD. The V and J ends lost 6 bases and 1 base, in that order; junction bases with no gene match: 4. CDR3 length: 14 residues. For the CDR3, the DNA is TGTGCCATCAGGTCCAGCGGGGGCACAGATACGCAGTATTTT. As protein: CAIRSSGGTDTQYF.

The rearrangement joins TRBV10-3 to TRBJ2-7; TRBD2 aligns across 9 bases. V lost 8 bases and J lost 7; bases outside the gene matches: 15. The germline V gene has CDR1 ENHRY and CDR2 SYGVKD. The CDR3 spans 15 residues. CDR3 loop: CAIAPLLAGPCEQYF. CDR3 DNA sequence: TGTGCCATCGCCCCCCTTCTAGCGGGGCCCTGTGAGCAGTACTTC.

V and J are TRBV27 and TRBJ2-7, with D perhaps matching TRBD2 (6 bases). CDR3 size: 11 residues. Per germline, CDR1 MNHEY and CDR2 SMNVEV (reference sequence). V lost 7 bases to trimming and J lost 6 bases, with 10 bases between them. CDR3 sequence reads: CASKGGIEQYF. The CDR3 DNA follows: TGTGCCAGCAAAGGCGGGATCGAGCAGTACTTC.